Described below is a single TCR beta chain sequence and its context. Antigen: not known. The sample belongs to a study of T cells in Graves' hyperthyroidism and ophthalmopathy. Whole-study results and caveats: Most thyroid clonotypes that were expanded above 0.001 also turned up in blood.

Looked up from germline, CDR1 is MNHEY and CDR2 is SVGAGI. The V end was cut by 2 bases, the J end by 3 bases, with 10 bases between. The CDR3 has 14 amino acids. The hyperthyroidism patients had all been newly diagnosed, and their disease duration was under 2 months. Their ages ranged from 18 to 65 years. PBMCs were obtained from 9 to 10 ml fresh peripheral blood. Researchers took RNA transcripts and amplified the TCR beta CDR3 regions from them. Using the HTBI primer set, a first-round RT-PCR was run on the TCR CDR3. A single record per CDR3 protein comes from TCRdb applying MiXCR to the multiplex PCR reads. The sample contains 400,000 to 600,000 distinct CDR3 sequences, about a fifth of which appear only once.

The gene calls are TRBV6-5 and TRBJ1-1, with D tentatively TRBD1 (6 bases). Source material: blood. The clonotype originates from a man aged 18 to 30 with Graves' hyperthyroidism. CDR3 sequence reads: CASSYGGYDTEAFF. The CDR3 nucleotides are TGTGCCAGCAGTTACGGGGGCTATGACACTGAAGCTTTCTTT.